This T cell receptor beta chain emerged from a study of early T cells in non-severe SARS-CoV-2 infection (dated by TCRdb to 2020 to 2023). Concerning the study at large: Because TCR sequencing relied on bulk RNA taken from unsorted whole blood, pairing of alpha and beta chains was not possible.

This was a case-control study nested in a cohort of healthcare workers in London, UK, who had nasopharyngeal swab PCR tests and blood samples taken every week. Between 23 and 31 March 2020, the week of the UK lockdown, healthcare workers were enrolled and then followed up weekly for as long as 16 weeks. This clonotype was found many times. The specificity of this receptor is unknown. The input lacks base qualities; no much larger clone sits a single base away. Spanning cysteine to phenylalanine, the CDR3 consists of 13 amino acids. Just CDR3 DNA is preserved here, 39 bases in frame from base 1. The germline V end is reduced by 3 bases and the J end by 8 bases; junction bases left unmatched: 6. The library was prepared using 5' RACE. Sequencing used a NextSeq 500. To correct for sequencing error and PCR bias, the TCR library protocol tagged individual cDNA molecules with unique molecular identifiers. TCR alpha and beta chains were both sequenced, and the abundances of alpha and beta sequences in each sample were closely correlated with each other. On the authors' methods: Decombinator V4 was used to annotate the V gene, J gene and CDR3 of the TCR sequences. TCRs were defined as expanded if a significant change between any two time points was detected under a Poisson model with p below 0.0001. TCR abundances were normalised to the total number of TCRs sequenced in each sample and reported as counts per million. MAIT TCRs were defined by TRAV1-2 paired with TRAJ12, TRAJ20 or TRAJ33, and iNKT TCRs by TRAV10 paired with TRAJ18. A search of VDJdb, accessed on 1 November 2021, was run for TCRs annotated to CMV, EBV and SARS-CoV-2, with TCRs annotated for multiple antigens excluded. TCRdb trimmed public reads at Q25 via fastp, called clones via MiXCR and kept in-frame beta chains. For every CDR3 protein sequence, its rows merge into one entry that carries the most common genes and DNA. The authors' filters were not applied to this entry. The sample includes about 39,000 distinct CDR3 sequences, with 4.7% observed a single time. The ten largest make up less than 6% of the sample.

General conclusions and limits of the study: VDJdb matching was skewed toward anti-spike CD8 responses and likely underestimated virus-specific expansions by missing private and CD4 specificities.

The sequencing input was whole blood. The receptor was derived from an adult who was a healthcare worker with PCR-confirmed SARS-CoV-2 infection or an uninfected control (not recorded which). Here the chain combines TRBV12-3 or TRBV12-4 and TRBJ2-5; 7 bases in the middle match TRBD1. Read as DNA, the sequence is TGTGCCAGCAGTTTCGGTGACAGGGCTACCCAGTACTTC. The resulting protein is CASSFGDRATQYF.